Shown below are 17 T cell receptor beta chains from a single sample sequenced in a study of T cells in Graves' hyperthyroidism and ophthalmopathy. The CDR3 regions of TCR beta were amplified from RNA transcripts. The study used the HTBI primer set for a first-round RT-PCR of the TCR CDR3. TCRdb re-analysed the multiplex PCR reads in MiXCR, keeping a single row per CDR3 protein. The table lists around 400,000 distinct CDR3 sequences, 15% to 18% of them singletons. The sequenced sample was blood. Receptors originate from a woman aged 18-29 years with Graves' hyperthyroidism that later progressed to Graves' ophthalmopathy.

This clonotype was seen repeatedly, ten times or more. This chain joins TRBV6-1 and TRBJ1-2, with a weak D call TRBD1 (5 bases). The CDR3 totals 19 residues. The V gene's germline CDR1 is MNHNS and CDR2 SASEGT. The V and J ends lost 3 bases and 0 bases respectively, with 23 bases between them. CDR3 DNA: TGTGCCAGCAGTGATGTTCTCTCTTTGGAAAGGACACCTAACTATGGCTACACCTTC. Encoded protein: CASSDVLSLERTPNYGYTF.

V gene TRBV10-3 combines with J gene TRBJ2-1; 7 bases align to TRBD2. The CDR3 length is 13 residues. J gave up 4 bases and V 6 bases, and 3 bases lay outside the gene matches. From germline, CDR1 is ENHRY and CDR2 SYGVKD. This chain's CDR3 is CAIRGGGYNEQFF. DNA of the CDR3: TGTGCCATCAGGGGCGGGGGTTACAATGAGCAGTTCTTC.

The chain recombines TRBV4-1 with TRBJ2-6, with TRBD2 matching 11 bases. This CDR3 has 21 amino acids. The J segment lost 0 bases and the V segment lost 3 bases, leaving 13 bases of the junction unmatched. CDR1 is MGHRA and CDR2 is YSYEKL in the germline V gene. This chain's CDR3 is CASSHGLAGGKTPSGANVLTF. The DNA of the CDR3 is TGCGCCAGCAGCCACGGGCTAGCGGGAGGAAAGACCCCCTCTGGGGCCAACGTCCTGACTTTC.

This clonotype was counted many times. The chain employs TRBV27 and TRBJ2-5; 13 bases align to TRBD2. CDR1 and CDR2 (germline): MNHEY, SMNVEV (reference sequence). The CDR3 has 15 amino acids. Trimming took 5 bases from V and 6 from J; bases not matched to a gene: 6. The CDR3 loop reads CASSPGTSGTQTQYF. CDR3 nucleotides: TGTGCCAGCAGTCCCGGGACTAGCGGGACGCAGACCCAGTACTTC.

At least ten counts were recorded for this clonotype. This chain links TRBV6-5 with TRBJ1-2; possibly TRBD1 for D (6 bases). Trimming shortened V by 0 bases and J by 8 bases, and 10 bases separated the two germline ends. The CDR3 has 13 residues. Germline CDR1 and CDR2: MNHEY and SVGAGI. This CDR3 reads CASSYSPGAGYTF. The CDR3 DNA follows: TGTGCCAGCAGTTACTCCCCAGGGGCCGGCTACACCTTC.

This clonotype was seen repeatedly, ten times or more. The chain joins TRBV15 to TRBJ2-1; D not resolved. Germline assignment: CDR1 LNHNV and CDR2 YYDKDF (reference sequence). Trimming took 0 bases from V and 6 from J, leaving 9 bases between them. The CDR3 totals 14 residues. The CDR3 DNA reads as TGTGCCACCAGCAGAGAGTCCCTTTTCAATGAGCAGTTCTTC. Encoded protein: CATSRESLFNEQFF. The complete variable domain, with remaining parts taken from reference TRBV15 and TRBJ2-1, reads DAMVIQNPRYQVTQFGKPVTLSCSQTLNHNVMYWYQQKSSQAPKLLFHYYDKDFNNEADTPDNFQSRRPNTSFCFLDIRSPGLGDTAMYLCATSRESLFNEQFFGPGTRLTVL.

This rearrangement joins TRBV20-1 to TRBJ2-1; D gene ambiguous. V lost 1 base and J 5 bases, leaving 12 bases between the germline ends. The CDR3 loop spans 14 amino acids. The germline CDR1 and CDR2 sequences are DFQATT and SNEGSKA (reference sequence). As DNA, the CDR3 is TGCAGTGCTAGAGGTTGGAGTCTACACAATGAGCAGTTCTTC. This encodes CSARGWSLHNEQFF.

This clonotype was detected many times. The V gene is TRBV28, the J gene TRBJ2-2; D call uncertain. The CDR3 covers 15 residues. The germline V and J ends were trimmed by 4 bases and 6 bases, with 15 bases remaining between them. CDR1 and CDR2 (germline): MDHEN, SYDVKM. CDR3: CASSSSGAVPGELFF. DNA of the CDR3: TGTGCCAGCAGTTCATCAGGCGCGGTACCCGGGGAGCTGTTTTTT.

This clonotype appeared many times. V is TRBV6-1 and J is TRBJ1-3, with D tentatively TRBD1 (6 bases). V was cut by 6 bases and J by 1 base, with 10 bases left in between. Germline V CDR1 and CDR2: MNHNS, SASEGT. The length of the CDR3 is 14 residues. Here the CDR3 DNA reads TGTGCCAGCAGCCACGGGACATCTGGAAACACCATATATTTT. Its translation is CASSHGTSGNTIYF.

The table lists this clonotype with many counts. The chain carries TRBV27 and TRBJ2-1, with 15 bases lining up with TRBD2. Germline lookup yields CDR1 MNHEY and CDR2 SMNVEV (reference sequence). The CDR3 consists of 16 residues. With V trimmed by 5 bases and J by 9 bases, 8 bases remained unmatched. The chain's CDR3 is CASSPPGLAGGIEQFF. The DNA for the CDR3 is TGTGCCAGCAGTCCGCCGGGACTAGCGGGAGGCATTGAGCAGTTCTTC.

The chain employs TRBV19 and TRBJ2-3; 8 bases line up with TRBD2. This CDR3 has 17 residues. Germline values: CDR1 LNHDA, CDR2 SQIVND (reference sequence). V lost 0 bases to trimming and J lost 4 bases; unmatched junction nucleotides: 9. DNA for the CDR3: TGTGCCAGTAGTATAGACGGGGGGGCGGAGGTGGCAGATACGCAGTATTTT. It translates to CASSIDGGAEVADTQYF.

In its sample, this clonotype was seen many times. The chain joins TRBV6-1 to TRBJ2-7, with D tentatively TRBD2 (6 bases). The germline gives CDR1 MNHNS, CDR2 SASEGT. Trimming stripped 5 bases from V and 4 bases from J, with 18 bases between. The CDR3 covers 15 residues. Written as DNA, the CDR3 is TGTGCCAGCAGTTCTGCCCCGGGAGCGAAATACGAGCAGTACTTC. Protein: CASSSAPGAKYEQYF.

This clonotype has ten or more counts. V and J are TRBV29-1 and TRBJ2-5; no reliable D call. This CDR3 comprises 12 residues. The germline CDR1 and CDR2 sequences are SQVTM and ANQGSEA. Between the trimmed V and J ends, which lost 2 bases and 0 bases, there was a span of 4 bases. The CDR3 DNA follows: TGCAGCGTTGAAAAGGACCAAGAGACCCAGTACTTC. Translating it yields CSVEKDQETQYF.

The rearrangement joins TRBV6-2 or TRBV6-3 to TRBJ2-7; D possibly corresponds to TRBD1 (5 bases). Trimming shortened V by 7 bases and J by 0 bases, and 10 bases separated the two germline ends. Looked up from germline, CDR1 is MNHEY and CDR2 is SVGEGT. The CDR3 spans 13 residues. The CDR3 here is CASKGRASYEQYF. The CDR3 nucleotides are TGTGCCAGCAAGGGCAGGGCCTCCTACGAGCAGTACTTC.

The chain uses TRBV20-1 and TRBJ1-1, with 7 bases fitting TRBD1. In germline, CDR1 is DFQATT, CDR2 SNEGSKA (reference sequence). Trimming took 6 bases from V and 8 from J; bases not matched to a gene: 3. This CDR3 comprises 10 residues. Here the CDR3 DNA reads TGCAGTGCCGGGGACAGAGAAGCTTTCTTT. This translates into CSAGDREAFF.

In its sample, this clonotype was seen a few times. V gene TRBV5-1 combines with J gene TRBJ2-7; tentative D call: TRBD1 (6 bases). Trimming pared 7 bases from V and 5 bases from J, leaving 19 bases between. The CDR3 is 14 amino acids. Germline V gene data show CDR1 as SGHRS and CDR2 as YFSETQ. The DNA of the CDR3 is TGCGCCAGCTCCCTCCAGGGGATTGCAAACGAGCAGTACTTC. Encoded protein: CASSLQGIANEQYF.

Turning to this clonotype: A read error is possible here, since a much larger clone lies one base away. The chain carries TRBV7-3 and TRBJ2-7; 12 bases line up with TRBD1. The CDR3 loop spans 15 amino acids. Germline lookup yields CDR1 SGHTA and CDR2 FQGTGA. In DNA form, the CDR3 reads TGTGCCAGCAGACGGGACAGGGGGCAATTCTACGAGCAGTCCTTC. Its protein product is CASRRDRGQFYEQSF.